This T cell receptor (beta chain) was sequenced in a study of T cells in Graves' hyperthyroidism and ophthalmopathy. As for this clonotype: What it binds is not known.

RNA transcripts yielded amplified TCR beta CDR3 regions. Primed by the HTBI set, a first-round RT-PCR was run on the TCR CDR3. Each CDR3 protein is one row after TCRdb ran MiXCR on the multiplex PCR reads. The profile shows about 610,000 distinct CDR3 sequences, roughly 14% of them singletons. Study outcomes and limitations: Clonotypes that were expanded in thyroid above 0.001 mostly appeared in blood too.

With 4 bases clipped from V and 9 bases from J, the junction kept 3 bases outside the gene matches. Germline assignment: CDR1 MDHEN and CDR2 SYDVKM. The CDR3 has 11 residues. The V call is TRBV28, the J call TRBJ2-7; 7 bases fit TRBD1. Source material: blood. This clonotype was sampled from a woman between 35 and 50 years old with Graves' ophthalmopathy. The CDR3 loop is CASSYRGRQYF. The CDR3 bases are TGTGCCAGCAGTTACAGGGGTCGGCAGTACTTC. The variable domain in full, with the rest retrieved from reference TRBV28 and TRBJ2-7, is DVKVTQSSRYLVKRTGEKVFLECVQDMDHENMFWYRQDPGLGLRLIYFSYDVKMKEKGDIPEGYSVSREKKERFSLILESASTNQTSMYLCASSYRGRQYFGPGTRLTVT.